This TCR beta chain was recorded in a study of shared clonotypes between healthy human individuals. Study outcomes and limitations: Sequencing depth was expected to affect clonotype sharing among donors.

Germline CDR1 reads SNHLY; CDR2 reads FYNNEI. The length of the CDR3 is 13 residues. The V end was cut by 8 bases, the J end by 2 bases, with 12 bases between. With regard to this clone: Its specificity is not known.

The authors split each subset's genomic DNA evenly across several immunoSEQ plates. Sorted-subset replicate PCR reactions contained approximately 190 ng DNA, corresponding to tens of thousands of T cell genomes. TCRdb's table, derived via immunoSEQ multiplex PCR, lists solely in-frame clones and lacks some. Counted here are some 1 million clones, about 74% occurring once; the ten biggest clones make up about 1.5%. Naive CD45RA+ and memory CD45RA-negative subsets were split from CD4+ cells. The chain links TRBV2 to TRBJ2-5, with a tentative D call TRBD2 (6 bases). This receptor was identified in a young man in good health. What was sequenced was memory CD4+ T cells sorted from blood. The subset: CD45RA-negative fraction. This CDR3 reads CASYLRGQETQYF. CDR3 bases: TGTGCCAGCTACTTGCGGGGACAAGAGACCCAGTACTTC. The whole variable domain, filled in from reference TRBV2 and TRBJ2-5, reads EPEVTQTPSHQVTQMGQEVILRCVPISNHLYFYWYRQILGQKVEFLVSFYNNEISEKSEIFDDQFSVERPDGSNFTLKIRSTKLEDSAMYFCASYLRGQETQYFGPGTRLLVL.